Following are 6 T cell receptor beta chains from one sample sequenced in a study of shared clonotypes between healthy human individuals (TCRdb year 2020). Receptor amplification or capture employed the immunoSEQ multiplex PCR assay. TCRdb stores this immuneACCESS table with in-frame sequences only. Part of the clones is absent; in the studies checked, under half of the shortfall reflects unresolved V genes, and no reason is known for the rest. This sample gives about 1,500,000 clones in total; more than 95% of them show up just once. Over 1% of the sample is in the top ten clones. The sequenced sample was naive CD4+ T cells sorted from blood. The cell subset or site label here, explained by the study, means: CD45RA+ positively selected. The receptors derive from a man between 25 and 39 years old in good health.

To note about this clone: This sample includes further DNA sequences coding for the same CDR3. The gene calls are TRBV5-4 and TRBJ2-5, with no clear D. In germline, CDR1 is SGHNT, CDR2 YYREEE (reference sequence). V was cut by 0 bases and J by 5 bases, with 8 bases left in between. There are 13 residues in the CDR3. This CDR3 is CASSLEGLETQYF. For the CDR3, the DNA is TGTGCCAGCAGCTTGGAAGGGTTGGAGACCCAGTACTTC.

CDR3 residues: CATHRARDGYTF. The DNA for the CDR3 is TGTGCCACACACAGGGCCCGAGATGGCTACACCTTC. This sequence joins TRBV9 and TRBJ1-2; TRBD1 might be the D (6 bases). The germline CDR1 and CDR2 sequences are SGDLS and YYNGEE. Trimming shortened V by 9 bases and J by 6 bases, and 15 bases separated the two germline ends. This CDR3 is 12 amino acids long.

The chain has TRBV14 and TRBJ2-7; D is undetermined. V lost 4 bases to trimming and J lost 4 bases, with 20 bases between them. This CDR3 has 16 amino acids. Germline V CDR1 and CDR2: SGHDN, FVKESK. The chain's CDR3 is CASSLTFQPWIYEQYF. CDR3 DNA: TGTGCCAGCAGCCTCACCTTTCAGCCTTGGATTTACGAGCAGTACTTC.

The V gene is TRBV9, the J gene TRBJ2-2; 7 positions match TRBD2. The CDR3 has 17 amino acids. The V segment lost 1 base and the J segment 0 bases; nucleotides outside the gene matches: 6. In germline, CDR1 is SGDLS, CDR2 YYNGEE. CDR3 coding DNA: TGTGCCAGCAGCGTATTGGCTAGCGGAGCGAACACCGGGGAGCTGTTTTTT. It specifies CASSVLASGANTGELFF.

The chain employs TRBV5-4 and TRBJ2-1; 8 bases are a match to TRBD2. Germline CDR1 is SGHNT and CDR2 is YYREEE (reference sequence). This CDR3 comprises 13 residues. The V and J ends lost 1 base and 9 bases, in that order; junction bases with no gene match: 3. CDR3 residues: CASSLLAGSEQFF. The CDR3 nucleotides read TGTGCCAGCAGCTTGTTAGCGGGAAGTGAGCAGTTCTTC.

On this clone itself: This sample includes further DNA sequences coding for the same CDR3. The V call is TRBV29-1, the J call TRBJ2-1; 9 bases are shared with TRBD2. V was pared by 6 bases and J by 0 bases, with 3 bases of the junction left unmatched. Germline CDR1 SQVTM, CDR2 ANQGSEA. This CDR3 region has 14 residues. CDR3 amino acids: CSVVSGSSYNEQFF. DNA for the CDR3: TGCAGCGTCGTTAGCGGGAGCTCCTACAATGAGCAGTTCTTC.